The TCR beta chain described here comes from a study of blood T cells in healthy people across ages. Study-wide points: Unsorted PBMC input precluded a conclusive naive versus antigen-experienced comparison.

Sample-barcoded 5' priming and a J-beta primer mix drove a second PCR of roughly 6 to 12 cycles. A single record per CDR3 protein comes from TCRdb applying MiXCR to the 5' RACE reads. The table has under 800,000 distinct CDR3 sequences, more than 20% seen once. CDR1 is SGHKS and CDR2 is YYEKEE in the germline V gene (reference sequence). This CDR3 comprises 15 residues. Unmatched junction bases numbered 5, after V lost 4 bases and J lost 4 bases. This clonotype was found a few times. Its antigen is as yet unknown. Researchers collected ten milliliters of peripheral blood from every single donor. The chain has TRBV5-5 and TRBJ1-2; TRBD1 matches at 12 bases. This clonotype originated in a man between 65 and 85 years old in good health. What was sequenced was blood. CDR3 protein: CASSRGTGGAYGYTF. CDR3 nucleotides: TGTGCCAGCAGCCGAGGGACAGGGGGCGCCTATGGCTACACCTTC.